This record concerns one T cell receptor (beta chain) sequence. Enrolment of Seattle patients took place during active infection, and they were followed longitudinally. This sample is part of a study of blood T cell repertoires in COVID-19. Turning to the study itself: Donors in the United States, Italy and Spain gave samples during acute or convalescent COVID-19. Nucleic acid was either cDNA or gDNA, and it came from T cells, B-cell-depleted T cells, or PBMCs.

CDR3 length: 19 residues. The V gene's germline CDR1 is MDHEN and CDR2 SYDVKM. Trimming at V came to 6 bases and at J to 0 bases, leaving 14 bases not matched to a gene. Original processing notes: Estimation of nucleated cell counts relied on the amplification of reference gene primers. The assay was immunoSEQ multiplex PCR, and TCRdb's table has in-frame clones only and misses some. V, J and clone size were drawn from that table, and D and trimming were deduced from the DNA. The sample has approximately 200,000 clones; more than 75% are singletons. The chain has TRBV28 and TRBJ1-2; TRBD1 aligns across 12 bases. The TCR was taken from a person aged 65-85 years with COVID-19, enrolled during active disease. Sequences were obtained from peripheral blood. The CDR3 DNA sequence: TGTGCCAGCAGCCCTTCCGGGACAGGGGGCGCCGGGTCTAACTATGGCTACACCTTC. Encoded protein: CASSPSGTGGAGSNYGYTF.